What follows is one TCR beta chain and its context. The same CDR3 also results from other DNA sequences found in this sample. Per the original data handling: Amplification from reference gene primers served as the basis for estimated nucleated cell counts. Sequenced by immunoSEQ multiplex PCR; TCRdb stores in-frame clones only, minus some. V and J calls and clone size are given by that table; D and trimming were obtained from the DNA. The sample holds 210,000 or so clones; almost 90% are singletons and the top ten take approximately 1.5%. The data are from a study of blood T cell repertoires in COVID-19. The sequencing input was peripheral blood. This receptor was obtained from a man in his late teens or twenties with active or convalescent COVID-19.

Here the CDR3 reads CASRMTAYEQYF. CDR3 DNA sequence: TGTGCCAGCAGAATGACAGCATACGAGCAGTACTTC. The chain has TRBV6-5 and TRBJ2-7, with D perhaps matching TRBD1 (5 bases). CDR1 is MNHEY, CDR2 SVGAGI, per germline. This CDR3 comprises 12 residues. Trimming left V 6 bases short and J 4 bases short, with 10 bases between.